These 13 T cell receptor beta chains originate from one sample sequenced in a study of blood T cell repertoires in COVID-19. Clones were read by immunoSEQ multiplex PCR, and TCRdb kept only the in-frame ones, dropping some. The data contain 200,000 to 250,000 clones, roughly four fifths of them singletons. Material for sequencing was peripheral blood. The receptor set was obtained from a woman aged 55-69 years with acute or convalescent COVID-19.

J is TRBJ1-1 and V is TRBV7-9, with 8 bases fitting TRBD1. The junction had 5 bases not matched to a gene; V was cut back by 4 bases and J by 4 bases. Germline values: CDR1 SEHNR, CDR2 FQNEAQ (reference sequence). The CDR3 spans 14 residues. The chain's CDR3 is CASSSTGVRTEAFF. The CDR3 DNA follows: TGTGCCAGCAGCTCGACAGGGGTGCGCACTGAAGCTTTCTTT.

On this clone itself: This CDR3 fails to terminate in the conserved phenylalanine or tryptophan, so it likely reflects a read error. This chain joins TRBV10-1 and TRBJ1-2; perhaps TRBD1 as D (5 bases). Trimming took off 0 bases at V and 6 bases at J, with 8 bases between the two ends. The CDR3 totals 13 residues. Germline V gives CDR1 WNHNN, CDR2 SYGVQD (reference sequence). The chain's CDR3 is CASSESQADGYTL. Written as DNA, the CDR3 is TGCGCCAGCAGTGAGTCACAGGCCGATGGCTACACCCTC.

The chain recombines TRBV9 with TRBJ2-1; TRBD2 matches 10 bases. This CDR3 is 16 amino acids long. With V trimmed by 4 bases and J by 9 bases, 13 bases remained unmatched. Germline V gene data show CDR1 as SGDLS and CDR2 as YYNGEE. The CDR3 nucleotides are TGTGCCAGCAGCACCTGGTCTAGCGGGGGTTTGAGTGAGCAGTTCTTC. Translation: CASSTWSSGGLSEQFF.

The chain is built from TRBV30 and TRBJ2-7; possibly TRBD2 for D (6 bases). The CDR3 length is 12 residues. Trimming pared 5 bases from V and 3 bases from J, leaving 11 bases between. CDR1 GTSNPN and CDR2 SVGIG come from the germline V gene (reference sequence). CDR3 sequence: CAWSTSFYEQYF. The DNA of the CDR3 is TGTGCCTGGTCCACTAGCTTCTACGAGCAGTACTTC.

About this clone itself: The junction departs from the called germline gene at one end, perhaps through a read error. The V and J genes are TRBV14 and TRBJ2-7; possibly TRBD1 for D (5 bases). This CDR3 is 13 amino acids long. CDR1 is SGHDN, CDR2 FVKESK, per germline. CDR3 coding DNA: TGTGCCAGCAGCCGTAGCTCGATGGGGCTCCCCCGATTC. Translated: CASSRSSMGLPRF.

The rearrangement links TRBV5-1 to TRBJ1-2, with 7 bases aligning to TRBD1. Trimming at V came to 0 bases and at J to 8 bases, leaving 10 bases not matched to a gene. The CDR3 is made up of 15 amino acids. Germline lookup yields CDR1 SGHRS and CDR2 YFSETQ. CDR3 sequence reads: CASSLGLGGSRGYTF. CDR3 nucleotides: TGCGCCAGCAGCTTGGGGCTAGGGGGCTCACGGGGCTACACCTTC.

The chain combines TRBV7-3 with TRBJ2-2, with no clear D. V was pared by 2 bases and J by 1 base, with 5 bases between. CDR1 SGHTA and CDR2 FQGTGA come from the germline V gene. This CDR3 comprises 14 residues. DNA for the CDR3: TGTGCCAGCAGCTTATCGGGGAACACCGGGGAGCTGTTTTTT. Its translation is CASSLSGNTGELFF. Full variable domain (missing parts from reference TRBV7-3 and TRBJ2-2): GAGVSQTPSNKVTEKGKYVELRCDPISGHTALYWYRQSLGQGPEFLIYFQGTGAADDSGLPNDRFFAVRPEGSVSTLKIQRTERGDSAVYLCASSLSGNTGELFFGEGSRLTVL.

This rearrangement joins TRBV3-1 (or the pseudogene TRBV3-2) to TRBJ2-3; 8 bases fit TRBD1. J gave up 2 bases and V 5 bases, and 6 bases lay outside the gene matches. This CDR3 has 15 amino acids. CDR1 and CDR2 (germline): LGHDT, YNNKEL (reference sequence). The CDR3 reads CASSNGQGYTDTQYF. CDR3 bases: TGTGCCAGCAGCAACGGACAGGGCTACACAGATACGCAGTATTTT.

The J gene is TRBJ1-6, the V gene TRBV7-2; TRBD1 might be the D (5 bases). V lost 5 bases, J lost 4 bases, and 9 bases lay in between. Germline V gene data show CDR1 as SGHTA and CDR2 as FQGNSA. CDR3 length: 14 amino acids. In DNA, the CDR3 is TGTGCCAGCAGCCTCGACAGTTATAATTCACCCCTCCACTTT. Its protein is CASSLDSYNSPLHF.

The chain combines TRBV15 with TRBJ2-5; no reliable D call. Trimming took off 0 bases at V and 5 bases at J, with 13 bases between the two ends. In germline, CDR1 is LNHNV, CDR2 YYDKDF (reference sequence). This CDR3 comprises 15 residues. The DNA for the CDR3 is TGTGCCACCAGCAGAGACAAGAGGAGAACGGAGACCCAGTACTTC. Translating it yields CATSRDKRRTETQYF. Using reference TRBV15 and TRBJ2-5 for the parts outside the CDR3, the full variable domain is DAMVIQNPRYQVTQFGKPVTLSCSQTLNHNVMYWYQQKSSQAPKLLFHYYDKDFNNEADTPDNFQSRRPNTSFCFLDIRSPGLGDTAMYLCATSRDKRRTETQYFGPGTRLLVL.

This chain uses TRBV7-8 with TRBJ2-7; 7 nucleotides agree with TRBD2. The germline V gene has CDR1 SGHVS and CDR2 FQNEAQ. CDR3 length equals 15 residues. Unmatched junction bases numbered 8, after V lost 5 bases and J lost 1 base. CDR3 nucleotide sequence: TGTGCCAGCAGCACCATAGCGGGTGATTCCTACGAGCAGTACTTC. Residues: CASSTIAGDSYEQYF. Combining the CDR3 with reference TRBV7-8 and TRBJ2-7 gives the whole variable domain GAGVSQSPRYKVAKRGQDVALRCDPISGHVSLFWYQQALGQGPEFLTYFQNEAQLDKSGLPSDRFFAERPEGSVSTLKIQRTQQEDSAVYLCASSTIAGDSYEQYFGPGTRLTVT.

This sequence joins TRBV6-5 and TRBJ1-1; TRBD1 is a possible D gene (6 bases). Looked up from germline, CDR1 is MNHEY and CDR2 is SVGAGI. This CDR3 has 16 amino acids. Trimming took off 2 bases at V and 5 bases at J, with 18 bases between the two ends. The CDR3, as DNA: TGTGCCAGCAGTTACCCCTTCCGCAGGGGAGCGACTGAAGCTTTCTTT. Its translation: CASSYPFRRGATEAFF.

This clone turned up a few times. The genes are TRBV28 and TRBJ1-4, with TRBD1 identical over 10 bases. V shed 8 bases, J shed 7 bases, and the junction held 10 bases outside the gene matches. The CDR3 totals 15 residues. Germline V gene data show CDR1 as MDHEN and CDR2 as SYDVKM. The CDR3 sequence is CASRHRDRGREKLFF. CDR3 sequence (DNA): TGTGCCAGCCGACATAGAGACAGGGGGCGTGAAAAACTGTTTTTT.